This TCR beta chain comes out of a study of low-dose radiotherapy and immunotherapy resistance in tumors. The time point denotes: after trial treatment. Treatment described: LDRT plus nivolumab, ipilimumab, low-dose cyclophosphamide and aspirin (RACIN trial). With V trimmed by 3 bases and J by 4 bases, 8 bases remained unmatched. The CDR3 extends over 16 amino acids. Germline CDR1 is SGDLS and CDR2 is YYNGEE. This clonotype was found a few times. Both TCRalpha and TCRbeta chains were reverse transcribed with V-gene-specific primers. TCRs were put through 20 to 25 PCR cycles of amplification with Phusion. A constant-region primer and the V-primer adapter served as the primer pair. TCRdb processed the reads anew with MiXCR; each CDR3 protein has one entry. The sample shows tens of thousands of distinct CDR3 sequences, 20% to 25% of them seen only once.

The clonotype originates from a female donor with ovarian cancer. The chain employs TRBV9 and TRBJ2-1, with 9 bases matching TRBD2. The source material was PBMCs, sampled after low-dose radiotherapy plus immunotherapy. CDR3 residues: CASSEAGGGPYNEQFF. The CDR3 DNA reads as TGTGCCAGCAGCGAGGCGGGGGGGGGGCCATACAATGAGCAGTTCTTC.